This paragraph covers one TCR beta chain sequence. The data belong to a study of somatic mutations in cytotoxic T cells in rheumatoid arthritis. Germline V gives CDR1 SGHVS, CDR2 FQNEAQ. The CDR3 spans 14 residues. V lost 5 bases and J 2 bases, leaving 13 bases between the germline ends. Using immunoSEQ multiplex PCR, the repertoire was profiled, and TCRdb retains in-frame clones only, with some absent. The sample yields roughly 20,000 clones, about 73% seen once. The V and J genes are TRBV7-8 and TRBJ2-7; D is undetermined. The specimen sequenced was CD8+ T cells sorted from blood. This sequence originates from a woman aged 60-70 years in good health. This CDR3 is CASSLAPVPYEQYF. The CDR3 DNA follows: TGTGCCAGCAGCCTTGCCCCTGTTCCCTACGAGCAGTACTTC.